This T cell receptor beta chain was captured by sequencing in a study of blood T cells in healthy people across ages. The use of a sample-barcoded 5' primer and a J-beta primer mix characterized a second PCR of roughly 6 to 11 cycles. TCRdb re-called the 5' RACE reads through MiXCR, storing one row per CDR3 protein. The profile shows more than 500,000 distinct CDR3 sequences, roughly 29% of them singletons. Findings and caveats of the study: There were more naive CD4+ cells and higher diversity in long-lived donors than in aged donors.

Germline CDR1 MNHNS, CDR2 SASEGT. The CDR3 has 15 residues. This clonotype was seen more than once but under ten times. Its cognate antigen is unknown. Relative to the germline gene, one junction end is altered; a read error may explain this. The TCR comes from a woman in her 70s in good health. V gene TRBV6-1 combines with J gene TRBJ1-2; TRBD1 matches 7 bases. The sequenced sample consisted of blood. CDR3 DNA: TGTGCCAGCAGTGAGGCAGGGGGTAGATTCTATGGCTATACCTTC. It specifies CASSEAGGRFYGYTF.